This TCR beta chain was sequenced for a study of OX40 agonist ivuxolimab in advanced cancers. Libraries were prepared by immunoSEQ multiplex PCR; TCRdb keeps only in-frame clonotypes and omits some of them. Here the sample spans tens of thousands of clones, around 89% being singletons. The length of the CDR3 is 15 residues. Germline lookup yields CDR1 SGHAT and CDR2 FQNNGV. The trim removed 6 bases at V and 3 bases at J, leaving 6 bases unmatched. The sequence came from an adult with an advanced solid tumor such as melanoma, head and neck, liver or kidney cancer. The sequencing used CD4+ or CD8+ T cells sorted from blood, collected in a trial of the OX40 agonist ivuxolimab. The chain couples TRBV11-2 to TRBJ2-3, with 10 bases that match TRBD2. The DNA of the CDR3 is TGTGCCAGCAGGCCAGCGGGGGGGTCGACAGATACGCAGTATTTT. Amino acid sequence: CASRPAGGSTDTQYF.